The 2 T cell receptor beta chains given below trace back to one sample, sequenced in a study of neurological immune-mediated disorders. TCRdb used MiXCR to reprocess the 5' RACE reads, holding one entry per CDR3 protein. The data contain about 46,000 distinct CDR3 sequences, roughly 4.1% of them singletons. The source material was PBMCs. These TCRs come from a woman aged 60-70 years with multiple sclerosis.

This clonotype was recorded many times. The chain uses TRBV6-5 and TRBJ2-2; 9 nucleotides line up with TRBD2. Germline V gives CDR1 MNHEY, CDR2 SVGAGI. This CDR3 has 14 residues. V gave up 6 bases and J gave up 7 bases; unmatched junction bases: 6. The CDR3 region is CASRQAGGIGELFF. The CDR3 DNA follows: TGTGCCAGCAGACAAGCGGGAGGAATCGGGGAGCTGTTTTTT.

This clonotype has more than one count but fewer than ten. The rearrangement uses TRBV5-6 and TRBJ2-1, with TRBD2 identical over 13 bases. CDR3 length: 18 residues. Germline V lookup: CDR1 SGHDT, CDR2 YYEEEE. The V gene end was trimmed by 4 bases and the J gene end by 0 bases; junction bases not matched to a gene: 7. The chain's CDR3 is CASSLTSGRTGSYNEQFF. CDR3 DNA: TGTGCCAGCAGCCTGACTAGCGGGAGGACCGGCTCCTACAATGAGCAGTTCTTC. Drawing the rest from reference TRBV5-6 and TRBJ2-1, the complete variable domain is DAGVTQSPTHLIKTRGQQVTLRCSPKSGHDTVSWYQQALGQGPQFIFQYYEEEERQRGNFPDRFSGHQFPNYSSELNVNALLLGDSALYLCASSLTSGRTGSYNEQFFGPGTRLTVL.